These 6 T cell receptor beta chains were sequenced from one sample in a study of T cells in Graves' hyperthyroidism and ophthalmopathy. The TCR beta CDR3 regions underwent amplification using RNA transcripts as the source. Primed by the HTBI set, a first-round RT-PCR was run on the TCR CDR3. TCRdb itself ran the multiplex PCR reads through MiXCR, one entry per CDR3 protein. The table lists 450,000 to 650,000 distinct CDR3 sequences, 14% of them singletons, with 7% to 9% in the top ten. The sample comprised blood. The receptors come from a woman under 30 with Graves' ophthalmopathy.

This clonotype was counted at least ten times. The chain is built from TRBV2 and TRBJ2-7, with D tentatively TRBD2 (6 bases). This CDR3 is 14 amino acids long. Trimming took off 2 bases at V and 3 bases at J, with 11 bases between the two ends. The germline CDR1 and CDR2 sequences are SNHLY and FYNNEI. The CDR3 bases are TGTGCCAGCAGTGAAAGGCAGGGACTCTACGAGCAGTACTTC. This translates into CASSERQGLYEQYF.

This clonotype was detected ten times or more. The chain has TRBV2 and TRBJ2-1; 11 nucleotides line up with TRBD2. Germline assignment: CDR1 SNHLY and CDR2 FYNNEI. Losses at the gene ends were 5 bases for V and 10 bases for J; bases not matched to a gene: 19. The CDR3 is 18 amino acids. CDR3 loop: CASSPLFLAGGLSGEQFF. DNA of the CDR3: TGTGCCAGCAGTCCACTTTTTTTAGCGGGAGGGCTCTCTGGGGAGCAGTTCTTC.

The chain carries TRBV18 and TRBJ1-1, with D maybe TRBD1 (5 bases). CDR1 KGHSH and CDR2 LQKENI come from the germline V gene. CDR3 size: 17 residues. The ends were cut back, 1 base at V and 11 bases at J, with 26 bases in the middle. In nucleotides, the CDR3 is TGTGCCAGCTCACCACGATACCCGACAGTTCTTCGAGGGGAGGCTTTCTTT. This gives the protein CASSPRYPTVLRGEAFF.

This clonotype was recorded at least ten times. The chain employs TRBV12-3 or TRBV12-4 and TRBJ2-1, with 9 positions matching TRBD1. There are 17 residues in the CDR3. V trimming: 5 bases; J trimming: 2 bases; junction bases outside the gene matches: 10. This CDR3 is CASSLSPTGGAYNEQFF. The CDR3 nucleotides are TGTGCCAGCAGTCTCAGCCCTACAGGGGGCGCCTACAATGAGCAGTTCTTC.

The chain couples TRBV4-3 to TRBJ1-2; the match to TRBD1 covers 7 bases. J lost 0 bases, V lost 4 bases, and 5 bases had no gene match. Germline CDR1 is LGHNA and CDR2 is YSLEER. CDR3 size: 15 residues. The CDR3 sequence: CASSPRQGPNYGYTF. As DNA, the CDR3 is TGCGCCAGCAGCCCCCGACAGGGACCTAACTATGGCTACACCTTC.

This clonotype was counted at least ten times. The chain combines TRBV24-1 with TRBJ2-5; D not certain. The CDR3 runs to 14 residues. Germline lookup yields CDR1 KGHDR and CDR2 SFDVKD. Trimming pared 3 bases from V and 2 bases from J, leaving 9 bases between. DNA of the CDR3: TGTGCCACCAGTGATGGACGGACGCAAGAGACCCAGTACTTC. Protein sequence: CATSDGRTQETQYF.